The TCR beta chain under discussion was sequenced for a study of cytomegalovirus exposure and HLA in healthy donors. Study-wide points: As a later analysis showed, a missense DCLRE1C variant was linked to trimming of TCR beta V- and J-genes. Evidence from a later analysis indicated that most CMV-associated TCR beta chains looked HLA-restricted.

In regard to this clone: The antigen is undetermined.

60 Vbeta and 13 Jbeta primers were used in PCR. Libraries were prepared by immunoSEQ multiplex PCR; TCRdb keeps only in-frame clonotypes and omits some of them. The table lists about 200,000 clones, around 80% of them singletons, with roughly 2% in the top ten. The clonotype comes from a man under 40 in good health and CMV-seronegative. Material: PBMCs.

CDR3 sequence reads: CASSFLYVPGLGENTEAFF. The CDR3 DNA reads as TGTGCCAGCAGCTTTCTCTATGTGCCGGGACTAGGGGAGAACACTGAAGCTTTCTTT. This rearrangement joins TRBV5-6 to TRBJ1-1, with D perhaps TRBD1 (5 bases). V gave up 2 bases and J gave up 1 base, with 24 bases separating them. Looked up from germline, CDR1 is SGHDT and CDR2 is YYEEEE. This CDR3 contains 19 residues.